One and the same sample provided the 17 T cell receptor beta chains below, sequenced in a study of shared clonotypes between healthy human individuals. Data came from immunoSEQ multiplex PCR; TCRdb stores just in-frame clones and leaves some out. The table records about a million clones, more than 75% of them present only once. Sequenced sample: memory CD4+ T cells sorted from blood. As to subset: CD45RA-negative fraction. These receptors were obtained from a young man in good health.

V is TRBV6-5 and J is TRBJ2-7; no definite D call. V dropped 10 bases and J dropped 4 bases, with 20 bases sitting between them. Per the germline V gene, CDR1 is MNHEY and CDR2 is SVGAGI. CDR3 size: 14 residues. The CDR3 protein is CATQARADGYEQYF. In DNA, the CDR3 is TGTGCCACCCAAGCTAGGGCGGATGGGTACGAGCAGTACTTC.

The gene calls are TRBV4-1 and TRBJ1-6, with 7 nucleotides matching TRBD1. After removal of 3 bases from V and 9 bases from J, the junction contained 17 bases not matched to a gene. From germline, CDR1 is MGHRA and CDR2 YSYEKL. The CDR3 covers 18 residues. The CDR3 DNA follows: TGCGCCAGCAGCCATCCAAGACAGGGAGGGTCTGTTAGTTCACCCCTCCACTTT. Residues: CASSHPRQGGSVSSPLHF.

The chain carries TRBV18 and TRBJ2-6, with a weak D call TRBD2 (6 bases). The CDR3 covers 19 residues. V was clipped by 3 bases and J by 8 bases, with 26 bases between them. Per the germline V gene, CDR1 is KGHSH and CDR2 is LQKENI. The CDR3 protein is CASSPSGGGPFRETNVLTF. CDR3 coding DNA: TGTGCCAGCTCACCCAGTGGGGGTGGACCGTTTCGGGAGACCAACGTCCTGACTTTC. Together with reference TRBV18 and TRBJ2-6, the CDR3 gives the full variable domain: NAGVMQNPRHLVRRRGQEARLRCSPMKGHSHVYWYRQLPEEGLKFMVYLQKENIIDESGMPKERFSAEFPKEGPSILRIQQVVRGDSAAYFCASSPSGGGPFRETNVLTFGAGSRLTVL.

The chain uses TRBV10-3 and TRBJ2-3, with D possibly TRBD1 on 6 matching bases. V lost 6 bases to trimming and J lost 6 bases, with 7 bases between them. Germline CDR1 reads ENHRY; CDR2 reads SYGVKD. This CDR3 comprises 11 residues. CDR3 loop: CAIRRGDTQYF. DNA for the CDR3: TGTGCCATCAGGAGGGGGGATACGCAGTATTTT.

Points on this clone: This may be a read error: a much more frequent sequence differs by one nucleotide. The sample has other DNA sequences that encode this CDR3 too. This chain joins TRBV5-1 and TRBJ1-1, with TRBD1 identical over 9 bases. V was clipped by 0 bases and J by 1 base; unmatched bases: 1. The CDR3 contains 15 residues. Germline values: CDR1 SGHRS, CDR2 YFSETQ. CDR3 coding DNA: TGCGCCAGCAGCTTGGAGGGACAGGGGAACACTGAAGCTTTCTTT. It codes for CASSLEGQGNTEAFF.

The V gene is TRBV5-4, the J gene TRBJ2-3, with no clear D. V was shortened by 1 base and J by 3 bases, with 9 bases between the two germline ends. In germline, CDR1 is SGHNT, CDR2 YYREEE (reference sequence). CDR3 length: 14 amino acids. The CDR3 is CASSLRSGTDTQYF. CDR3 DNA sequence: TGTGCCAGCAGCTTGAGGTCTGGAACAGATACGCAGTATTTT.

This clone was found a few times. At the DNA level, this CDR3 is encoded by other sequences in the same sample as well. The chain joins TRBV5-1 to TRBJ2-3; D ambiguous. The ends were cut back, 3 bases at V and 1 base at J, with 9 bases in the middle. The CDR3 runs to 14 residues. CDR1 is SGHRS, CDR2 YFSETQ, per germline. The CDR3 DNA reads as TGCGCCAGCAGCTCCGTGGGTGGCACAGATACGCAGTATTTT. Protein: CASSSVGGTDTQYF.

This rearrangement joins TRBV21-1 to TRBJ1-1; TRBD1 was called by the table and not checked on the DNA. TRBV21-1 is a recognized pseudogene. This CDR3 comprises 15 residues. The CDR3 sequence: CASSNATGGWTEAFF. CDR3 sequence (DNA): TGTGCCAGCAGCAACGCGACAGGGGGCTGGACTGAAGCTTTCTTT.

V usage is TRBV5-1 and J usage is TRBJ1-6; 10 nucleotides agree with TRBD1. The CDR3 contains 15 residues. With V trimmed by 4 bases and J by 9 bases, 7 bases remained unmatched. Germline V lookup: CDR1 SGHRS, CDR2 YFSETQ. CDR3 nucleotides: TGCGCCAGCAGCCCGCGGACAGGGGGTATTTCACCCCTCCACTTT. This sequence encodes CASSPRTGGISPLHF.

V and J are TRBV6-5 and TRBJ2-5; 8 positions match TRBD1. There are 16 residues in the CDR3. CDR1 is MNHEY and CDR2 is SVGAGI in the germline V gene. The trim removed 1 base at V and 4 bases at J, leaving 8 bases unmatched. CDR3 loop: CASSYWGTGRGETQYF. DNA of the CDR3: TGTGCCAGCAGTTACTGGGGGACAGGCCGCGGAGAGACCCAGTACTTC.

The sample holds a few counts of this clone. This rearrangement joins TRBV19 to TRBJ1-5; D is unclear. CDR3 length equals 14 residues. Germline V CDR1 and CDR2: LNHDA, SQIVND (reference sequence). V was cut by 1 base and J by 7 bases, with 11 bases left in between. CDR3 in amino acids: CASSIGAEIQPQHF. The CDR3, as DNA: TGTGCCAGTAGTATAGGGGCGGAAATCCAGCCCCAGCATTTT.

The chain uses TRBV5-1 and TRBJ2-7; 7 bases match TRBD2. With 3 bases clipped from V and 3 bases from J, the junction kept 18 bases outside the gene matches. This CDR3 region has 18 residues. From germline, CDR1 is SGHRS and CDR2 YFSETQ. CDR3 DNA: TGCGCCAGCAGCTCCGGGACTACAGGAACCTCGGTTAGCTACGAGCAGTACTTC. Residues: CASSSGTTGTSVSYEQYF.

On this clone: This may arise from a read error, as a much more abundant clone is one base away. The chain uses TRBV25-1 and TRBJ2-1, with D tentatively TRBD1 or TRBD2 (5 bases each). V lost 6 bases to trimming and J lost 6 bases, with 6 bases between them. Germline loops: CDR1 MGHDK, CDR2 SYGVNS. The CDR3 runs 11 residues. For the CDR3, the DNA is TGTGCCAGCAGGGGGACCAATGAGCAGTTCTTC. Its protein is CASRGTNEQFF.

The rearrangement links TRBV28 to TRBJ2-7, with a weak D call TRBD1 (7 bases). Per germline, CDR1 MDHEN and CDR2 SYDVKM. The CDR3 runs 15 residues. V lost 6 bases, J lost 4 bases, and 19 bases lay in between. The CDR3 protein is CASRIPGGNDYEQYF. DNA of the CDR3: TGTGCCAGCAGGATACCAGGGGGGAATGATTACGAGCAGTACTTC.

The CDR3: CASSPRRTGYDSPLHF. DNA for the CDR3: TGTGCCAGCAGCCCCCGACGAACAGGGTATGATTCACCCCTCCACTTT. This chain links TRBV5-6 with TRBJ1-6; D may be TRBD1 (6 bases). V lost 4 bases and J 8 bases, leaving 19 bases between the germline ends. Looked up from germline, CDR1 is SGHDT and CDR2 is YYEEEE. This CDR3 is 16 amino acids long.

This clone was counted a few times. V is TRBV2 and J is TRBJ1-5; D gene uncertain. This CDR3 region has 13 residues. Germline values: CDR1 SNHLY, CDR2 FYNNEI. V shed 3 bases and J shed 5 bases, with 8 bases lying between them. The CDR3 DNA reads TGTGCCAGCAGTGACAGCAGCCATCAGCCCCAGCATTTT. It yields the protein CASSDSSHQPQHF.

The V gene is TRBV7-9, the J gene TRBJ1-1; D remains unclear. Trimming took off 5 bases at V and 5 bases at J, with 12 bases between the two ends. The CDR3 loop spans 13 amino acids. Germline CDR1 SEHNR, CDR2 FQNEAQ (reference sequence). The CDR3 sequence is CASSPSSGTEAFF. The CDR3 region has the DNA TGTGCCAGCAGCCCGTCGAGTGGAACTGAAGCTTTCTTT.